This T cell receptor beta chain derives from a study of T cells after yellow fever vaccination. Background on the study: Preparing low-cell-number fractions relied on SMART-Seq v4 Ultra Low Input.

General study points: Clonotypes shared by both compartments, CD4 and CD8, made up a small share. Re-detected after boosting: most primary clones, around 96% of CD4 and 80% to 90% of CD8. FACS-sorted repertoires could contain abundant clonotypes contaminating from the bulk population.

In TCRdb, the 5' RACE reads were re-called with MiXCR into one record per CDR3 protein. The sample lists some 350,000 distinct CDR3 sequences, roughly 8.7% occurring once. Trimming pared 10 bases from V and 4 bases from J, leaving 25 bases between. The CDR3 consists of 16 residues. In this sample, this clonotype turned up a few times. What it binds is not known. The V call is TRBV23-1, the J call TRBJ2-5, with a weak D call TRBD1 (6 bases). TRBV23-1 is classed as an ORF, of uncertain function. The sequencing used PBMCs, collected on the day of the first yellow fever vaccination. The TCR originated in a young man who received the YFV17D yellow fever vaccine. CDR3 nucleotide sequence: TGCGCCATCATACTACCTATTCAGGGGAAGAGAGAGACCCAGTACTTC. Amino acids: CAIILPIQGKRETQYF.